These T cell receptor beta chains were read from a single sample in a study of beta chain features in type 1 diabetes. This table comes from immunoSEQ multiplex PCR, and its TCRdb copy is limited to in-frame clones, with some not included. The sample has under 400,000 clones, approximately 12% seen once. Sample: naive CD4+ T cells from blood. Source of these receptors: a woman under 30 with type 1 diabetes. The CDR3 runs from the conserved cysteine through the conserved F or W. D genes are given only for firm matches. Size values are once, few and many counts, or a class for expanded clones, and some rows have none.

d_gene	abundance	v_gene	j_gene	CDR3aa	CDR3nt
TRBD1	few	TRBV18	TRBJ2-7	CASSPSRGPYEQYF	TGTGCCAGCTCACCGTCCAGGGGGCCCTACGAGCAGTACTTC
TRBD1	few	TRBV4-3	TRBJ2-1	CASSQLTGQGGPEQFF	TGCGCCAGCAGCCAGCTAACGGGACAGGGGGGGCCTGAGCAGTTCTTC
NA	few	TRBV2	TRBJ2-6	CASTKIGANVLTF	TGTGCCAGCACTAAAATCGGGGCCAACGTCCTGACTTTC
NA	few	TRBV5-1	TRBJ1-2	CASSLAAGDGYTF	TGCGCCAGCAGCTTGGCGGCAGGGGATGGCTACACCTTC
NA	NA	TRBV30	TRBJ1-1	CAWSVGGRMNTEAFF	TGTGCCTGGAGTGTAGGTGGCAGGATGAACACTGAAGCTTTCTTT
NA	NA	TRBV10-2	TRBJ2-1	CASSEIVAFEQFF	TGCGCCAGCAGTGAGATAGTAGCCTTTGAGCAGTTCTTC
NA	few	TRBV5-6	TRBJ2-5	CASSLGPSGVQETQYF	TGTGCCAGCAGCCTGGGGCCCTCGGGGGTACAAGAGACCCAGTACTTC
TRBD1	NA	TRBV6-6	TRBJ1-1	CASSYSDRVTEAFF	TGTGCCAGCAGTTACTCGGACAGGGTCACTGAAGCTTTCTTT
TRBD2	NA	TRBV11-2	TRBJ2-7	CASSPGLAGVGNEQYF	TGTGCCAGCAGCCCGGGACTAGCGGGAGTAGGCAACGAGCAGTACTTC
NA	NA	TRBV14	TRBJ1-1	CASSRGGMGTEAFF	TGTGCCAGCAGCCGAGGAGGGATGGGCACTGAAGCTTTCTTT
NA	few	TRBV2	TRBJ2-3	CASSTGLADTQYF	TGTGCCAGCAGTACAGGGTTGGCAGATACGCAGTATTTT
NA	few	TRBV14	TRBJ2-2	CASSPRTSGELFF	TGTGCCAGCAGCCCCCGGACATCCGGGGAGCTGTTTTTT
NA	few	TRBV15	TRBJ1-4	CATSRDRVTNEKLFF	TGTGCCACCAGCAGAGACAGGGTAACTAATGAAAAACTGTTTTTT
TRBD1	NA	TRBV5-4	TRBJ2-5	CASSLPGGQETQYF	TGTGCCAGCAGCTTGCCAGGGGGACAAGAGACCCAGTACTTC
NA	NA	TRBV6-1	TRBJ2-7	CASNRQVSPYEQYF	TGTGCCAGCAACCGACAGGTTTCCCCCTACGAGCAGTACTTC
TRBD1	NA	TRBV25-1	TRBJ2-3	CASSEQGADTDTQYF	TGTGCCAGCAGTGAACAGGGGGCGGACACAGATACGCAGTATTTT
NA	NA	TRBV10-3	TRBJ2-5	CAISDERGEETQYF	TGTGCCATCAGTGATGAACGCGGTGAAGAGACCCAGTACTTC
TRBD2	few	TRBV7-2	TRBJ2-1	CASSSPGLAGANNYNEQFF	TGTGCCAGCAGCTCTCCGGGACTAGCGGGGGCTAATAACTACAATGAGCAGTTCTTC
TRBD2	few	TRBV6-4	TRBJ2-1	CASSEPGLTNEQFF	TGTGCCAGCAGTGAACCGGGACTAACCAATGAGCAGTTCTTC
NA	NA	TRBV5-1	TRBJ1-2	CASSFDSKTNYGYTF	TGCGCCAGCAGCTTTGACTCCAAAACAAACTATGGCTACACCTTC
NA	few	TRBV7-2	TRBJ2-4	CASSLVGTPLAKNIQYF	TGTGCCAGCAGCTTAGTGGGGACTCCCCTAGCCAAAAACATTCAGTACTTC
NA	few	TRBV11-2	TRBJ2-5	CASSRFVQAGKTQYF	TGTGCCAGCAGCCGGTTTGTCCAAGCCGGGAAGACCCAGTACTTC
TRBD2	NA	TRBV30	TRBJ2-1	CACPQREGTTYNEQFF	TGTGCCTGCCCACAGCGGGAGGGCACCACCTACAATGAGCAGTTCTTC
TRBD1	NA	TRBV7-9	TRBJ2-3	CASSPPSGQDGTDTQYF	TGTGCCAGCAGCCCACCCTCCGGACAGGATGGAACAGATACGCAGTATTTT
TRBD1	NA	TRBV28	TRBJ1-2	CASSGRLGQGRGGYTF	TGTGCCAGCAGTGGTCGCCTGGGACAGGGGCGGGGTGGCTACACCTTC
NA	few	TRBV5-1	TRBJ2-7	CASSPDSYEQYF	TGCGCCAGCAGCCCGGACTCTTACGAGCAGTACTTC
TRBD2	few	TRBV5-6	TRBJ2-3	CASSTGTSGTSTDTQYF	TGTGCCAGCAGCACCGGGACTAGCGGAACTAGCACAGATACGCAGTATTTT
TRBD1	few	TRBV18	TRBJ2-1	CASSPWRGTGAYNEQFF	TGTGCCAGCTCACCATGGAGGGGGACAGGGGCCTACAATGAGCAGTTCTTC
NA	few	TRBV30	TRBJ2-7	CAWKSRGTPYEQYF	TGTGCCTGGAAAAGCAGGGGAACCCCCTACGAGCAGTACTTC
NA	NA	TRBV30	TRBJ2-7	CAWTFQGYEQYF	TGTGCCTGGACCTTTCAGGGCTACGAGCAGTACTTC
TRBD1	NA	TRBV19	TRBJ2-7	CASSLQGAPYEQYF	TGTGCCAGTAGCTTACAGGGGGCTCCCTACGAGCAGTACTTC
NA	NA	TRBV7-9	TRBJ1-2	CASSYTGNLYGYTF	TGTGCCAGCAGCTATACAGGAAACCTCTATGGCTACACCTTC
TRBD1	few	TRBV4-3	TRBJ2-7	CASSQGRAAGQGDEQYF	TGCGCCAGCAGCCAAGGCAGGGCTGCGGGACAGGGAGACGAGCAGTACTTC
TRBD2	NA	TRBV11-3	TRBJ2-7	CASSSLRGTRFHEQYF	TGTGCCAGCAGCTCACTCCGTGGGACTAGATTCCACGAGCAGTACTTC
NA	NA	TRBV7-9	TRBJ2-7	CASSLEAVSYEQYF	TGTGCCAGCAGCTTAGAAGCGGTCTCCTACGAGCAGTACTTC
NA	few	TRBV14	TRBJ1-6	CASSQSVRARANSPLHF	TGTGCCAGCAGCCAATCGGTGCGGGCGCGGGCCAATTCACCCCTCCACTTT
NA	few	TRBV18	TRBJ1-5	CASSPGLYSNQPQHF	TGTGCCAGCTCACCGGGGCTCTATAGCAATCAGCCCCAGCATTTT
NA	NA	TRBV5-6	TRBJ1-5	CASSLRQPQHF	TGTGCCAGCAGCCTCAGGCAGCCCCAGCATTTT
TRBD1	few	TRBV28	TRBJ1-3	CASGQGSGNTIYF	TGTGCCAGCGGACAGGGCTCTGGAAACACCATATATTTT
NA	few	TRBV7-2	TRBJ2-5	CASSPGHRRETQYF	TGTGCCAGCAGCCCGGGACACAGGAGGGAGACCCAGTACTTC
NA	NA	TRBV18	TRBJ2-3	CASSPGAEGDTQYF	TGTGCCAGCTCACCTGGAGCGGAAGGAGATACGCAGTATTTT
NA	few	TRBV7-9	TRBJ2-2	CASSLPPQGRDTGELFF	TGTGCCAGCAGCCTCCCCCCACAGGGACGGGACACCGGGGAGCTGTTTTTT
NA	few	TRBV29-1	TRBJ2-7	CSVAGSYEQYF	TGCAGCGTTGCAGGGTCCTACGAGCAGTACTTC